This T cell receptor (beta chain) was captured by sequencing in a study of cytomegalovirus exposure and HLA in healthy donors. The PCR ran on 60 Vbeta and 13 Jbeta primers. Under the authors' procedure: Some 12 million shared chains were among the about 80 million unique TCR beta chains that a later analysis counted. TCRdb keeps only in-frame clones here, not all; method: immunoSEQ multiplex PCR. For V, J and clone size, that table is used; D and trimming come from the DNA. The sample comprises 90,000 to 110,000 clones, about an eighth of which are singletons, and 15% to 20% rests with the top ten. The study's findings and limits: The investigators catalogued 150 to 200 TCR beta chains as cytomegalovirus-associated.

This clone has just a few counts. The target antigen is unknown. The receptor was derived from a man aged 35 to 55 in good health and CMV-seropositive. The sequencing sample was made of PBMCs.

As DNA, the CDR3 is TGTGCCAGCAGCTCTCTGGGACAGGGGAAAGAGACCCAGTACTTC. Protein product: CASSSLGQGKETQYF. The chain joins TRBV4-2 to TRBJ2-5, with TRBD1 identical over 10 bases. With V trimmed by 5 bases and J by 3 bases, 6 bases remained unmatched. This CDR3 has 15 residues. CDR1 LGHNA and CDR2 YNFKEQ come from the germline V gene.